This entry lists 10 T cell receptor beta chains sequenced from one sample in a study of CD8 T cells in Susac syndrome. An amount of RNA that ranged from roughly 0.5 to 1 ug was reverse transcribed with random hexamers. TCRdb independently ran MiXCR on the immunoSEQ multiplex PCR reads; one entry per CDR3 protein. This table holds 150,000 to 200,000 distinct CDR3 sequences, around 93% found once. Sample: CD4+ T cells from PBMCs. The receptors stem from a human donor in good health.

This chain connects TRBV9 to TRBJ2-7; D is possibly TRBD1 (6 bases). CDR1 and CDR2 (germline): SGDLS, YYNGEE. The CDR3 is 13 amino acids. The V and J ends lost 2 bases and 7 bases respectively, with 13 bases between them. The CDR3 spells CASSVDNTGEQYF. CDR3 DNA: TGTGCCAGCAGCGTCGATAACACAGGGGAGCAGTACTTC.

This chain joins TRBV20-1 and TRBJ2-3, with TRBD2 as a possible D gene (6 bases). CDR1 is DFQATT, CDR2 SNEGSKA, per germline (reference sequence). The CDR3 is 14 amino acids. Trimming left V 5 bases short and J 7 bases short, with 19 bases between. CDR3 loop: CSAWTRGDSYTQYF. CDR3 nucleotides: TGCAGTGCTTGGACGCGGGGAGACTCCTATACGCAGTATTTT.

This clonotype came up once. This chain uses TRBV9 with TRBJ2-5; either TRBD1 or TRBD2 may fit D (5 bases each). This CDR3 is 15 amino acids long. The germline V gene has CDR1 SGDLS and CDR2 YYNGEE. V was cut by 2 bases and J by 2 bases, with 13 bases left in between. The CDR3 DNA reads as TGTGCCAGCAGCGTCGGGGCACTCTCACAAGAGACCCAGTACTTC. It translates to CASSVGALSQETQYF. Full variable domain (outside the CDR3, taken from reference TRBV9 and TRBJ2-5): DSGVTQTPKHLITATGQRVTLRCSPRSGDLSVYWYQQSLDQGLQFLIQYYNGEERAKGNILERFSAQQFPDLHSELNLSSLELGDSALYFCASSVGALSQETQYFGPGTRLLVL.

The V call is TRBV2, the J call TRBJ2-2, with a possible D match to TRBD2 (5 bases). Trimming stripped 2 bases from V and 5 bases from J, with 6 bases between. CDR3 length: 13 residues. Germline CDR1 is SNHLY and CDR2 is FYNNEI. The CDR3: CASSERGTGELFF. The CDR3 nucleotides read TGTGCCAGCAGTGAACGGGGAACCGGGGAGCTGTTTTTT.

The chain joins TRBV7-2 to TRBJ2-3; the D gene could be TRBD1 or TRBD2 (5 bases each). Per germline, CDR1 SGHTA and CDR2 FQGNSA. The CDR3 has 13 amino acids. V shed 6 bases and J shed 5 bases, with 12 bases lying between them. CDR3 bases: TGTGCCAGCAGTCGAGGGGCCGGAGATACGCAGTATTTT. It specifies CASSRGAGDTQYF. Combining the CDR3 with reference TRBV7-2 and TRBJ2-3 gives the whole variable domain GAGVSQSPSNKVTEKGKDVELRCDPISGHTALYWYRQSLGQGLEFLIYFQGNSAPDKSGLPSDRFSAERTGGSVSTLTIQRTQQEDSAVYLCASSRGAGDTQYFGPGTRLTVL.

This clonotype was detected only once. This chain connects TRBV7-2 to TRBJ1-1; possible D gene TRBD1, 5 bases. The V end was cut by 5 bases, the J end by 2 bases, with 12 bases between. This CDR3 is built from 14 residues. Germline assignment: CDR1 SGHTA and CDR2 FQGNSA. CDR3 bases: TGTGCCAGCAGCGCCCGGGACGGAAACACTGAAGCTTTCTTT. Translation gives CASSARDGNTEAFF.

The chain recombines TRBV20-1 with TRBJ1-4; tentatively, D is TRBD1 (6 bases). The germline CDR1 and CDR2 sequences are DFQATT and SNEGSKA (reference sequence). The CDR3 contains 13 residues. V lost 6 bases, J lost 2 bases, and 10 bases lay in between. The CDR3 nucleotides are TGCAGTGCCTCAGGGGTTACTAATGAAAAACTGTTTTTT. Encoded protein: CSASGVTNEKLFF.

The chain couples TRBV6-6 to TRBJ2-1; TRBD2 agrees at 13 bases. Trimming cost V 6 bases and J 7 bases; bases outside gene matches: 6. The CDR3 covers 15 residues. Germline V lookup: CDR1 MNHNY, CDR2 SVGAGI (reference sequence). The CDR3 bases are TGTGCCAGCAGACGACTAGCGGGGGGCGGGAATGAGCAGTTCTTC. It specifies CASRRLAGGGNEQFF.

The chain joins TRBV7-2 to TRBJ2-7; weak D call: TRBD2 (7 bases). Deletions cut 3 bases from V and 4 bases from J, with 13 bases between. Germline V CDR1 and CDR2: SGHTA, FQGNSA. The CDR3 length is 14 residues. This chain's CDR3 is CASSFNGGRYEQYF. The CDR3 DNA follows: TGTGCCAGCAGCTTTAACGGGGGGCGGTACGAGCAGTACTTC. Complete variable domain (other parts from reference TRBV7-2 and TRBJ2-7): GAGVSQSPSNKVTEKGKDVELRCDPISGHTALYWYRQSLGQGLEFLIYFQGNSAPDKSGLPSDRFSAERTGGSVSTLTIQRTQQEDSAVYLCASSFNGGRYEQYFGPGTRLTVT.

V is TRBV20-1 and J is TRBJ1-5; a weak D match, TRBD1 (5 bases). CDR1 and CDR2 from the germline V gene are DFQATT and SNEGSKA (reference sequence). The V end was cut by 0 bases, the J end by 7 bases, with 16 bases between. CDR3 length equals 15 residues. Here the CDR3 DNA reads TGCAGTGCTAGAGATCCGACCGGGACCGGGCAGCCCCAGCATTTT. Its translation: CSARDPTGTGQPQHF.